This is a list of T cell receptor beta chains from one sample in a study of response to subunit inactivated influenza vaccine. Each CDR3 protein gets one entry after TCRdb re-called the RT-PCR reads with MiXCR. The sample gives hundreds of thousands of distinct CDR3 sequences, less than 25% of which show up once; more than 8.5% is in the top ten. This sample comprised PBMCs from blood, obtained about 20 months after vaccination. These receptors were taken from a man between 50 and 69 years old who received an inactivated influenza vaccine. Each CDR3 is given with its conserved first and last residue. A D gene is named only where the DNA matches it firmly. A row's size may be missing; if present it is once, few, many or a size class.

v_call	cdr3_length	d_call	j_call	clone_size	cdr3_aa	cdr3_nt
TRBV19	13	-	TRBJ1-5	-	CAGGLGTNQPQHF	TGTGCCGGCGGTCTGGGGACAAATCAGCCCCAGCATTTT
TRBV29-1	14	-	TRBJ1-1	few	CSVVQDTMNTEAFF	TGCAGCGTTGTACAGGACACTATGAACACTGAAGCTTTCTTT
TRBV6-2/TRBV6-3	13	-	TRBJ2-7	-	CASSFPNRREQYF	TGTGCCAGCAGTTTCCCGAACAGACGCGAGCAGTACTTC
TRBV20-1	15	-	TRBJ1-5	-	CSARDRFRTNQPQHF	TGCAGTGCTAGAGACAGGTTCAGAACCAATCAGCCCCAGCATTTT
TRBV20-1	12	TRBD1	TRBJ1-2	-	CSAKAGGDGYTF	TGCAGTGCTAAGGCAGGGGGGGATGGCTACACCTTC
TRBV29-1	14	TRBD1	TRBJ2-5	few	CSDTGTGPRETQYF	TGCAGCGATACCGGGACAGGGCCCAGAGAGACCCAGTACTTC
TRBV2	14	-	TRBJ2-7	few	CASSEVWASYEQYF	TGTGCCAGCAGTGAGGTTTGGGCCTCCTACGAGCAGTACTTC
TRBV29-1	11	-	TRBJ1-1	few	CSVTLVTEAFF	TGCAGCGTTACGCTCGTGACTGAAGCTTTCTTT
TRBV5-6	14	TRBD1	TRBJ2-2	-	CASSLDYRGGELFF	TGTGCCAGCAGCTTGGACTACAGGGGCGGGGAGCTGTTTTTT
TRBV2	15	TRBD2	TRBJ2-2	-	CASSEPAGRGGELFF	TGTGCCAGCAGTGAACCGGCAGGGAGGGGCGGGGAGCTGTTTTTT
TRBV4-2	16	TRBD1	TRBJ1-5	many	CASSRSGTGQRQPQHF	TGTGCCAGCAGCCGATCCGGGACAGGGCAGCGTCAGCCCCAGCATTTT
TRBV29-1	13	TRBD1	TRBJ1-1	few	CSVGRQGNTEAFF	TGCAGCGTTGGTAGACAGGGGAACACTGAAGCTTTCTTT
TRBV11-2	15	-	TRBJ2-7	-	CASSQELWAGYEQYF	TGTGCCAGCAGCCAGGAGTTATGGGCGGGCTACGAGCAGTACTTC
TRBV20-1	16	TRBD2	TRBJ2-3	-	CSARDPGLAGSDTQYF	TGCAGTGCTAGAGATCCGGGACTAGCGGGATCAGATACGCAGTATTTT
TRBV10-1	15	TRBD2	TRBJ2-5	few	CASSWTSGAQETQYF	TGCGCCAGCAGTTGGACTAGCGGGGCTCAAGAGACCCAGTACTTC
TRBV6-1	16	TRBD1	TRBJ1-6	few	CASTTRLGQVLSPLHF	TGTGCCAGCACAACTCGGTTGGGACAGGTTCTGTCACCCCTCCACTTT
TRBV20-1	13	-	TRBJ2-1	-	CSARSPGYNEQFF	TGCAGTGCTAGAAGTCCGGGATACAATGAGCAGTTCTTC
TRBV27	19	-	TRBJ2-3	-	CASSLSPQGLLSSTDTQYF	TGTGCCAGCAGTTTATCGCCCCAGGGACTTCTCTCTAGCACAGATACGCAGTATTTT
TRBV18	14	-	TRBJ2-7	once	CASSPSGVSYEQYF	TGTGCCAGCTCACCCTCCGGGGTTTCCTACGAGCAGTACTTC
TRBV5-1	14	TRBD1	TRBJ2-7	-	CASSQTGISYEQYF	TGCGCCAGCAGCCAGACAGGGATTTCCTACGAGCAGTACTTC
TRBV12-3/TRBV12-4	16	TRBD2	TRBJ2-3	-	CASSLGLATSTDTQYF	TGTGCCAGCAGTCTCGGACTAGCGACTAGCACAGATACGCAGTATTTT
TRBV6-5	16	-	TRBJ1-1	few	CASSYSFRVSNTEAFF	TGTGCCAGCAGTTACTCGTTCCGTGTTTCGAACACTGAAGCTTTCTTT
TRBV19	14	TRBD1	TRBJ2-5	-	CASSIGGGPLTQYF	TGTGCCAGTAGTATAGGAGGGGGCCCTTTGACCCAGTACTTC
TRBV7-9	16	-	TRBJ1-4	-	CASSEPEGGYNEKLFF	TGTGCCAGCAGCGAACCCGAGGGGGGGTATAATGAAAAACTGTTTTTT
TRBV20-1	12	-	TRBJ1-1	-	CSARDQNTEAFF	TGCAGTGCTAGAGACCAGAACACTGAAGCTTTCTTT
TRBV28	16	-	TRBJ1-2	-	CASSLVLGSGAGGYTF	TGTGCCAGCAGCCTAGTCCTAGGATCAGGGGCAGGTGGCTACACCTTC
TRBV5-1	11	-	TRBJ2-7	few	CASSLRGEQYF	TGCGCCAGCAGCCTAAGGGGGGAGCAGTACTTC
TRBV27	16	TRBD1	TRBJ1-6	many	CASSWTGTSYNSPLHF	TGTGCCAGCAGTTGGACAGGGACCTCCTATAATTCACCCCTCCACTTT
TRBV20-1	18	TRBD1	TRBJ1-5	many	CSARVSGRGRGSNQPQHF	TGCAGTGCTAGAGTGAGCGGCAGGGGGCGAGGTAGCAATCAGCCCCAGCATTTT